The 4 T cell receptor beta chains reported below all come from one sample, sequenced in a study of T cell repertoires in cytomegalovirus infection. Via MiXCR, TCRdb re-called the reads, giving one row per CDR3 protein. The sample lists 700,000 to 950,000 distinct CDR3 sequences, 30% to 35% occurring once. No antigen is known for these receptors. Sequencing used cultured CD8+ T cells from PBMCs, obtained from culture after CMV antigen stimulation. The receptors were gathered from a human donor in good health (CMV status not recorded). Some clones in this sample may be carry-over from other donors' samples.

On this clonotype: A much larger clone is a single base away; this may be a read error. This chain links TRBV7-8 with TRBJ2-1; tentative D call: TRBD1 (6 bases). Trimming stripped 1 base from V and 9 bases from J, with 13 bases between. The germline gives CDR1 SGHVS, CDR2 FQNEAQ. This CDR3 is 14 amino acids long. The DNA for the CDR3 is TGTGCCAGCAGCTTAGGGGGGCAGGGAAGTGAGCAGTTCTTC. As protein: CASSLGGQGSEQFF. The complete variable domain, with remaining parts taken from reference TRBV7-8 and TRBJ2-1, reads GAGVSQSPRYKVAKRGQDVALRCDPISGHVSLFWYQQALGQGPEFLTYFQNEAQLDKSGLPSDRFFAERPEGSVSTLKIQRTQQEDSAVYLCASSLGGQGSEQFFGPGTRLTVL.

V gene TRBV7-6 combines with J gene TRBJ1-2; a weak D match, TRBD1 (5 bases). V was pared by 2 bases and J by 9 bases, with 19 bases between. The CDR3 has 15 residues. From germline, CDR1 is SGHVS and CDR2 FNYEAQ. CDR3 sequence reads: CASSLSSGWGVSYTF. DNA for the CDR3: TGTGCCAGCAGCTTAAGCTCAGGGTGGGGCGTAAGCTACACCTTC.

The chain combines TRBV11-2 with TRBJ2-7, with D unclear. Trimming took off 1 base at V and 5 bases at J, with 9 bases between the two ends. This CDR3 spans 13 amino acids. Germline CDR1 is SGHAT and CDR2 is FQNNGV. For the CDR3, the DNA is TGTGCCAGCAGCTTAGTTGCGGAAGACGAGCAGTACTTC. Translation gives CASSLVAEDEQYF.

The rearrangement uses TRBV4-1 and TRBJ2-2, with D perhaps TRBD1 (6 bases). The CDR3 spans 16 residues. Trimming cost V 1 base and J 4 bases, with 13 bases left between them. The germline V gene has CDR1 MGHRA and CDR2 YSYEKL. CDR3: CASSQGQGSGTGELFF. DNA of the CDR3: TGCGCCAGCAGCCAAGGGCAGGGGAGTGGCACCGGGGAGCTGTTTTTT.